This T cell receptor beta chain came from a study of shared clonotypes between healthy human individuals. Using immunoSEQ multiplex PCR, the repertoire was profiled, and TCRdb retains in-frame clones only, with some absent. Here the sample spans about 1.5 million clones, approximately 98% being singletons. Researchers partitioned CD4+ cells into CD45RA+ naive and CD45RA-negative memory subsets. Looked up from germline, CDR1 is SGDLS and CDR2 is YYNGEE. This CDR3 spans 16 amino acids. The V and J ends lost 4 bases and 2 bases respectively, with 18 bases between them. The chain links TRBV9 to TRBJ2-5; possible D gene TRBD1, 8 bases. The sample taken for sequencing was naive CD4+ T cells sorted from blood. The subset denotes: CD45RA+ positively selected. The receptor comes from a man between 25 and 39 years old in good health. As DNA, the CDR3 is TGTGCCAGCAGCCCAGGGGGCGGGGGCCTGCAAGAGACCCAGTACTTC. Translated: CASSPGGGGLQETQYF.